A single sample is the source of the 8 T cell receptor beta chains below, sequenced in a study of control samples from healthy donors and cancer patients (dated by TCRdb to 2020 to 2022). The library was generated by the immunoSEQ multiplex PCR assay. TCRdb's version of the immuneACCESS table is confined to in-frame rearrangements and falls short of the full clone set. An unresolved V gene accounts for under half of the shortfall where checked; the remainder is of unknown origin. The sample data list approximately 180,000 clones, and more than 85% of these were observed just once. The biggest ten clones account for about 2% of the sample. Sequencing used blood. All receptors derive from a woman aged 40-49 years in good health.

The chain employs TRBV4-1 and TRBJ1-1, with unresolved D. The germline gives CDR1 MGHRA, CDR2 YSYEKL. This CDR3 is built from 13 residues. V dropped 1 base and J dropped 2 bases, with 5 bases sitting between them. CDR3 loop: CASSQGDNTEAFF. The CDR3 bases are TGCGCCAGCAGCCAAGGAGATAACACTGAAGCTTTCTTT.

On this clone: The junction departs from the called germline gene at one end, perhaps through a read error. V gene TRBV5-6 combines with J gene TRBJ2-2, with a possible D match to TRBD1 (6 bases). The CDR3 is 14 residues long. Germline V gene lookup returns CDR1 SGHDT and CDR2 YYEEEE. CDR3 DNA: TGTGCCAGCACGCGTGAGGGGGAACACCGGGGAGCTGTTTTT. Amino acids: CASTREGEHRGAVF.

This rearrangement joins TRBV10-3 to TRBJ2-5, with D possibly called TRBD1 or TRBD2 (7 bases each). The germline V and J ends were trimmed by 0 bases and 5 bases, with 10 bases remaining between them. This CDR3 contains 14 residues. Per germline, CDR1 ENHRY and CDR2 SYGVKD. CDR3 in DNA: TGTGCCATCAGTGAGTCCAGGGGGGGCGAGACCCAGTACTTC. Translation: CAISESRGGETQYF.

The gene calls are TRBV11-2 and TRBJ2-7; D is uncertain. Germline V gene data show CDR1 as SGHAT and CDR2 as FQNNGV. Trimming pared 2 bases from V and 2 bases from J, leaving 13 bases between. The CDR3 totals 15 residues. The CDR3, as DNA: TGTGCCAGCAGCTTATCTAAGGGCCAAGCCTACGAGCAGTACTTC. As protein: CASSLSKGQAYEQYF.

The V gene is TRBV5-4, the J gene TRBJ1-6, with 8 bases lining up with TRBD1. CDR1 is SGHNT, CDR2 YYREEE, per germline (reference sequence). The V gene end was trimmed by 7 bases and the J gene end by 8 bases; junction bases not matched to a gene: 5. The CDR3 sequence is 13 residues long. CDR3 sequence (DNA): TGTGCCAGCCGGACAGGGCCGGATTCACCCCTCCACTTT. Residues: CASRTGPDSPLHF.

The chain has TRBV11-2 and TRBJ2-5; 15 bases fit TRBD2. The germline V gene has CDR1 SGHAT and CDR2 FQNNGV. The junction had 8 bases not matched to a gene; V was cut back by 4 bases and J by 5 bases. The CDR3 spans 17 residues. The CDR3 DNA sequence: TGTGCCAGCAGCTCCGGGACTAGCGGGGGGTGGTATGAGACCCAGTACTTC. This sequence encodes CASSSGTSGGWYETQYF.

The rearrangement links TRBV3-1 (or the pseudogene TRBV3-2) to TRBJ2-1; 7 positions match TRBD1. V lost 4 bases to trimming and J lost 8 bases; unmatched junction nucleotides: 11. The CDR3 has 15 residues. The V gene's germline CDR1 is LGHDT and CDR2 YNNKEL (reference sequence). The CDR3 sequence: CASSLLARGHDEQFF. CDR3 coding DNA: TGTGCCAGCAGCCTCCTCGCGAGGGGGCATGATGAGCAGTTCTTC.

This clone occurred once. This chain links TRBV12-3 or TRBV12-4 with TRBJ1-3, with D unclear. Trimming left V 2 bases short and J 8 bases short, with 7 bases between. This CDR3 is 12 amino acids long. The CDR3 sequence: CASSLSRDTIYF. Here the CDR3 DNA reads TGTGCCAGCAGTTTAAGCCGCGACACCATATATTTT.